These 15 T cell receptor beta chains came from one sample sequenced in a study of brain T cells in children with intractable seizures. Clones were sequenced by immunoSEQ multiplex PCR, and TCRdb holds only the in-frame ones, with some missing. This sample has about 340,000 clones, with about 93% found just once. This sample's time point: blood from clinic visit 5 months post-surgery; TSC patient then seizure free. Sequencing used peripheral blood, obtained roughly 5 months after surgery. These TCRs come from a boy less than two years old with tuberous sclerosis and intractable seizures.

The chain couples TRBV24-1 to TRBJ2-5; 9 positions match TRBD1. This CDR3 spans 15 amino acids. Trimming removed 0 bases from V and 3 bases from J; junction bases left unmatched: 1. From germline, CDR1 is KGHDR and CDR2 SFDVKD. In DNA form, the CDR3 reads TGTGCCACCAGTGATTTGGACAGGGGGGAAGAGACCCAGTACTTC. This gives the protein CATSDLDRGEETQYF.

This chain joins TRBV11-1 and TRBJ1-1; D gene uncertain. This CDR3 has 16 residues. Germline lookup yields CDR1 SGHAT and CDR2 FQDESV (reference sequence). V dropped 1 base and J dropped 0 bases, with 12 bases sitting between them. The CDR3 DNA is TGTGCCAGCAGCTTAGAGGTGCGGGAAATGAACACTGAAGCTTTCTTT. Protein sequence: CASSLEVREMNTEAFF. The full variable domain, in which reference TRBV11-1 and TRBJ1-1 provide the parts outside the CDR3, is EAEVAQSPRYKITEKSQAVAFWCDPISGHATLYWYRQILGQGPELLVQFQDESVVDDSQLPKDRFSAERLKGVDSTLKIQPAELGDSAMYLCASSLEVREMNTEAFFGQGTRLTVV.

The CDR3 is CASSPRLTGPFTTLNYGYTF. Here the CDR3 DNA reads TGTGCCAGCAGTCCCCGTCTGACAGGCCCTTTCACCACCTTAAACTATGGCTACACCTTC. The V call is TRBV6-6, the J call TRBJ1-2, with TRBD1 as a possible D gene (6 bases). The CDR3 spans 20 residues. In germline, CDR1 is MNHNY, CDR2 SVGAGI (reference sequence). The V end lost 5 bases, the J end lost 2 bases, and 30 bases lay between the germline ends.

Only one count was recorded for this clone. The V and J genes are TRBV27 and TRBJ1-1; 7 bases agree with TRBD1. The CDR3 covers 14 residues. With 6 bases clipped from V and 1 base from J, the junction kept 5 bases outside the gene matches. Germline CDR1 MNHEY, CDR2 SMNVEV (reference sequence). DNA of the CDR3: TGTGCCAGCAGGCTATCAGGGGGGAACACTGAAGCTTTCTTT. Protein sequence: CASRLSGGNTEAFF.

The chain is built from TRBV9 and TRBJ1-2; D might be TRBD1 (6 bases). V dropped 2 bases and J dropped 2 bases, with 13 bases sitting between them. The CDR3 contains 15 residues. Looked up from germline, CDR1 is SGDLS and CDR2 is YYNGEE. CDR3 protein: CASSVRDTLNYGYTF. The DNA of the CDR3 is TGTGCCAGCAGCGTGCGGGACACCCTAAACTATGGCTACACCTTC.

The chain carries TRBV30 and TRBJ1-1; D is unresolved. The CDR3 contains 15 residues. Trimming took 0 bases from V and 0 from J, leaving 11 bases between them. Per germline, CDR1 GTSNPN and CDR2 SVGIG (reference sequence). For the CDR3, the DNA is TGTGCCTGGAGTGTAAGGGCTCAGATGAACACTGAAGCTTTCTTT. It translates to CAWSVRAQMNTEAFF.

Of note for this clone: The sample has other DNA sequences that encode this CDR3 too. The V call is TRBV6-5, the J call TRBJ1-2, with 7 positions matching TRBD1. This CDR3 has 15 residues. V gave up 5 bases and J gave up 2 bases; unmatched junction bases: 8. Germline loops: CDR1 MNHEY, CDR2 SVGAGI. The CDR3 reads CASSPLLDRNYGYTF. The CDR3 bases are TGTGCCAGCAGTCCCCTGCTGGACAGGAACTATGGCTACACCTTC.

V and J are TRBV12-3 or TRBV12-4 and TRBJ1-5, with no clear D. V was clipped by 6 bases and J by 7 bases, with 13 bases between them. The CDR3 length is 13 residues. In DNA, the CDR3 is TGTGCCAGCAGGAAAGAGGGTCGGCAGCCCCAGCATTTT. This translates into CASRKEGRQPQHF.

The genes are TRBV18 and TRBJ1-1; D unresolved. The V gene lost 6 bases and the J gene lost 1 base, with 12 bases spanning the gap. Germline CDR1 and CDR2: KGHSH and LQKENI. The CDR3 covers 14 residues. CDR3 in DNA: TGTGCCAGCTCGCCCGGGAACCAGAACACTGAAGCTTTCTTT. It yields the protein CASSPGNQNTEAFF.

The rearrangement links TRBV11-2 to TRBJ1-3; D uncertain. V lost 1 base and J lost 4, with 14 bases in between. The CDR3 has 16 amino acids. Germline CDR1 is SGHAT and CDR2 is FQNNGV. The CDR3 here is CASSLGLPHPGNTIYF. CDR3 nucleotide sequence: TGTGCCAGCAGCTTAGGGCTACCTCATCCGGGAAACACCATATATTTT. Drawing the rest from reference TRBV11-2 and TRBJ1-3, the complete variable domain is EAGVAQSPRYKIIEKRQSVAFWCNPISGHATLYWYQQILGQGPKLLIQFQNNGVVDDSQLPKDRFSAERLKGVDSTLKIQPAKLEDSAVYLCASSLGLPHPGNTIYFGEGSWLTVV.

The rearrangement joins TRBV10-3 to TRBJ2-2; 7 bases fit TRBD1. The V and J ends lost 6 bases and 7 bases, in that order; junction bases with no gene match: 8. There are 14 residues in the CDR3. Germline loops: CDR1 ENHRY, CDR2 SYGVKD. CDR3 nucleotide sequence: TGTGCCATCAGGACTACAGGGGTCGTCGGGGAGCTGTTTTTT. As protein: CAIRTTGVVGELFF.

The chain recombines TRBV29-1 with TRBJ1-2, with a possible D match to TRBD1 (6 bases). This CDR3 has 12 amino acids. The V end was cut by 7 bases, the J end by 8 bases, with 17 bases between. Germline loops: CDR1 SQVTM, CDR2 ANQGSEA. For the CDR3, the DNA is TGCAGCGGTTTCTGGGGGGCTGAGGGCTACACCTTC. It encodes CSGFWGAEGYTF.

This chain connects TRBV2 to TRBJ2-3; 8 bases line up with TRBD1. Germline V gene sequence: CDR1 SNHLY, CDR2 FYNNEI. After removal of 2 bases from V and 2 bases from J, the junction contained 9 bases not matched to a gene. The CDR3 totals 17 residues. CDR3 amino acids: CASSEMGVTGDTDTQYF. The CDR3 nucleotides are TGTGCCAGCAGTGAAATGGGGGTGACAGGGGACACAGATACGCAGTATTTT.

This clone was picked up one time. The chain links TRBV4-1 to TRBJ2-1; TRBD1 matches at 9 bases. The germline gives CDR1 MGHRA, CDR2 YSYEKL. V trimming: 2 bases; J trimming: 7 bases; junction bases outside the gene matches: 3. The CDR3 consists of 14 residues. DNA of the CDR3: TGCGCCAGCAGCCAACAACAGGGGGCTAATGAGCAGTTCTTC. Its translation: CASSQQQGANEQFF.

V usage is TRBV13 and J usage is TRBJ2-7; TRBD1 matches at 8 bases. V lost 5 bases, J lost 1 base, and 7 bases stayed unmatched. The CDR3 totals 15 residues. The germline V gene has CDR1 PRHDT and CDR2 FYEKMQ (reference sequence). The CDR3 protein is CASSLLGQGSYEQYF. The CDR3 DNA reads TGTGCCAGCAGCCTCCTAGGACAGGGTTCCTACGAGCAGTACTTC. Filled out from reference TRBV13 and TRBJ2-7, the complete variable domain reads AAGVIQSPRHLIKEKRETATLKCYPIPRHDTVYWYQQGPGQDPQFLISFYEKMQSDKGSIPDRFSAQQFSDYHSELNMSSLELGDSALYFCASSLLGQGSYEQYFGPGTRLTVT.